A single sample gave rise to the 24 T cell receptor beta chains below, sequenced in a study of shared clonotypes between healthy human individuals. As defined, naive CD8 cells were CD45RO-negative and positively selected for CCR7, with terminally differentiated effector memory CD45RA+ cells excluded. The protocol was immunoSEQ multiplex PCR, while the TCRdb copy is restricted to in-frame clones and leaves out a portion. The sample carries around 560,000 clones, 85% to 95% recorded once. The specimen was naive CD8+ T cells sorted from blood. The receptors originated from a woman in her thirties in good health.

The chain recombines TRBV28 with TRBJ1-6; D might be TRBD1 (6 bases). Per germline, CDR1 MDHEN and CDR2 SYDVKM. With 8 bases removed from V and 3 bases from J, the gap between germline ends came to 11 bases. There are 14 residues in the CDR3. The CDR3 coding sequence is TGTGCCAGCCGCAACAGGGTCTATAATTCACCCCTCCACTTT. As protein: CASRNRVYNSPLHF. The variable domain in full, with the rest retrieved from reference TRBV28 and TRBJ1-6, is DVKVTQSSRYLVKRTGEKVFLECVQDMDHENMFWYRQDPGLGLRLIYFSYDVKMKEKGDIPEGYSVSREKKERFSLILESASTNQTSMYLCASRNRVYNSPLHFGNGTRLTVT.

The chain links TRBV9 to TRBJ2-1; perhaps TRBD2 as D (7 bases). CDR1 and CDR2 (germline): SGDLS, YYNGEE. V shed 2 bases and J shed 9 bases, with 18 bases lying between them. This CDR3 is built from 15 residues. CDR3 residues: CASSVPGGPGTEQFF. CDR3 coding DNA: TGTGCCAGCAGCGTTCCGGGGGGCCCGGGGACTGAGCAGTTCTTC. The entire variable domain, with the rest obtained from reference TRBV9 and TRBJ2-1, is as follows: DSGVTQTPKHLITATGQRVTLRCSPRSGDLSVYWYQQSLDQGLQFLIQYYNGEERAKGNILERFSAQQFPDLHSELNLSSLELGDSALYFCASSVPGGPGTEQFFGPGTRLTVL.

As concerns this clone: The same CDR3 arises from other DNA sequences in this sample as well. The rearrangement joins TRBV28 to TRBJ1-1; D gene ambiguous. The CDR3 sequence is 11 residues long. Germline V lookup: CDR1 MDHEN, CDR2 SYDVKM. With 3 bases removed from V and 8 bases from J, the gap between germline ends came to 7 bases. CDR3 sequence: CASSFGGEAFF. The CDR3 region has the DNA TGTGCCAGCAGTTTTGGCGGAGAAGCTTTCTTT.

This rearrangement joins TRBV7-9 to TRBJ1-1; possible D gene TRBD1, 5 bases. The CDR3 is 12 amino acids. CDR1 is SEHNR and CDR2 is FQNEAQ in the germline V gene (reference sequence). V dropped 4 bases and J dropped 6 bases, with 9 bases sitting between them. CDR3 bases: TGTGCCAGCAGCTCCCAGGGCCCTGAAGCTTTCTTT. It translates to CASSSQGPEAFF.

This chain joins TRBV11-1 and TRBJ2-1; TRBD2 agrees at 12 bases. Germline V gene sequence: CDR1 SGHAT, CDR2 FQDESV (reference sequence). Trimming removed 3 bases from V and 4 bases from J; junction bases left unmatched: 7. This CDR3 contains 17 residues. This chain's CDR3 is CASSFSGLAGRYNEQFF. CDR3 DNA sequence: TGTGCCAGCAGCTTCTCCGGACTAGCGGGAAGGTACAATGAGCAGTTCTTC.

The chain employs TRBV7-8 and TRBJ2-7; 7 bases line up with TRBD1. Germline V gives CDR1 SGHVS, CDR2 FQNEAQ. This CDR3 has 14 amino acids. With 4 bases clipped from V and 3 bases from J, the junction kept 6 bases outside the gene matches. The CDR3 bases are TGTGCCAGCAGCTCGACAGGGCCCCACTACGAGCAGTACTTC. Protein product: CASSSTGPHYEQYF.

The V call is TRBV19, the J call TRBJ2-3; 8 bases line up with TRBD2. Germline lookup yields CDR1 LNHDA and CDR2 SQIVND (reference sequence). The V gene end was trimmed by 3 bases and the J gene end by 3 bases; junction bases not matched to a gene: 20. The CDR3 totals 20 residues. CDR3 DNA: TGTGCCAGTAGTATGAGAGGTATCGGAACGGTCGGGGGGGGGACAGATACGCAGTATTTT. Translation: CASSMRGIGTVGGGTDTQYF.

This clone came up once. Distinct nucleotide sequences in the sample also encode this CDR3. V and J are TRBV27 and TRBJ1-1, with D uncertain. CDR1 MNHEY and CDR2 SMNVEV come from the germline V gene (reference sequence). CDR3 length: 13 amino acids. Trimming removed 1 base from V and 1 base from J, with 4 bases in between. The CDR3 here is CASSLWGNTEAFF. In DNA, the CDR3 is TGTGCCAGCAGTTTATGGGGGAACACTGAAGCTTTCTTT.

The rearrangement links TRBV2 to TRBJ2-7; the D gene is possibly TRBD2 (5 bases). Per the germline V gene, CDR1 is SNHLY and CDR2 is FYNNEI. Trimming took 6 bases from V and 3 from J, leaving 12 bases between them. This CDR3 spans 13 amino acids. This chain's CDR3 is CASRSLARYEQYF. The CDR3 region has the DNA TGTGCCAGCAGGTCGCTAGCACGCTACGAGCAGTACTTC.

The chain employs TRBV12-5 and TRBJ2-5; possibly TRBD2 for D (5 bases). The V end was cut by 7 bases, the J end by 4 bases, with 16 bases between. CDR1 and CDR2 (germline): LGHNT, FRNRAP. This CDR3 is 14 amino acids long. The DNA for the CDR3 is TGTGCTAGTGCCCGAGAGGGCCCTCGAGAGACCCAGTACTTC. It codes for CASAREGPRETQYF.

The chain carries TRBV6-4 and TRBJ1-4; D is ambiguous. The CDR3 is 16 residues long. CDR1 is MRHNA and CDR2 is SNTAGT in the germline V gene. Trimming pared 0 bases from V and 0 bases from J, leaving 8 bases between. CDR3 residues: CASSDSVEATNEKLFF. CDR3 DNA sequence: TGTGCCAGCAGTGACTCTGTGGAAGCAACTAATGAAAAACTGTTTTTT.

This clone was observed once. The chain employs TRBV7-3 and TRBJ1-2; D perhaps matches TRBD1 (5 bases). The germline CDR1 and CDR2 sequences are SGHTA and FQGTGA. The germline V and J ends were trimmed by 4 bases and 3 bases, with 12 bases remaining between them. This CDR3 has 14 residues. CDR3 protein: CASSSSGTDYGYTF. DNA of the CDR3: TGTGCCAGCAGCTCCTCCGGGACGGACTATGGCTACACCTTC.

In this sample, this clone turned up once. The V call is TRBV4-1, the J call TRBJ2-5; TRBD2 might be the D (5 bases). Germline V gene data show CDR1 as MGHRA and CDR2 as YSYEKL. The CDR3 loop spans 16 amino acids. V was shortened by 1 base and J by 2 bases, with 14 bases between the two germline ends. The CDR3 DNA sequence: TGCGCCAGCAGCCAAGTACTAGTTCGTTCGCAAGAGACCCAGTACTTC. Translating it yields CASSQVLVRSQETQYF.

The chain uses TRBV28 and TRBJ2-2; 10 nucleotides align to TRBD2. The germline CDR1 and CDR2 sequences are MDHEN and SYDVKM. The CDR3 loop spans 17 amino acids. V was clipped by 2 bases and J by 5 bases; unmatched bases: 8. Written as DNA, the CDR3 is TGTGCCAGCAGTTTAATGGCTAGCGGGAGTATGACCGGGGAGCTGTTTTTT. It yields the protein CASSLMASGSMTGELFF.

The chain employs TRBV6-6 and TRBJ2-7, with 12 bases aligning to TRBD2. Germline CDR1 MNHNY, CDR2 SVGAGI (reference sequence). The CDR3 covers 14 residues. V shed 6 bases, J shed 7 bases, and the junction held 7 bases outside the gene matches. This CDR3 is CASSGLAGSWEQYF. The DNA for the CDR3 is TGTGCCAGCAGCGGACTAGCGGGGAGCTGGGAGCAGTACTTC.

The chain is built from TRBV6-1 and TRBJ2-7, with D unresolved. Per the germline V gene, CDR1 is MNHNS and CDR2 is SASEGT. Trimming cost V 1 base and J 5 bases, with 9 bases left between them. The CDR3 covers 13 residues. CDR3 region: CASSEVLADEQYF. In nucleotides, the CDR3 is TGTGCCAGCAGTGAAGTGTTGGCCGACGAGCAGTACTTC.

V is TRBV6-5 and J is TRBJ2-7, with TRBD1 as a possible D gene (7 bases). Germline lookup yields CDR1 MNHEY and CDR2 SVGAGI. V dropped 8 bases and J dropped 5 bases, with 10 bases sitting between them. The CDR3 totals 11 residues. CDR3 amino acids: CASGGGNEQYF. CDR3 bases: TGTGCCAGCGGAGGGGGCAACGAGCAGTACTTC.

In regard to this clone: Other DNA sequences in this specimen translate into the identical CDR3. CDR3 nucleotide sequence: TGTGCCAGCAGCTTGGGGTGGGAAGCTTTCTTT. Protein: CASSLGWEAFF. V and J are TRBV5-4 and TRBJ1-1; no firm D call. Germline-derived CDR1 and CDR2 are SGHNT and YYREEE (reference sequence). Between the trimmed V and J ends, which lost 0 bases and 8 bases, there was a span of 5 bases. CDR3 length: 11 amino acids.

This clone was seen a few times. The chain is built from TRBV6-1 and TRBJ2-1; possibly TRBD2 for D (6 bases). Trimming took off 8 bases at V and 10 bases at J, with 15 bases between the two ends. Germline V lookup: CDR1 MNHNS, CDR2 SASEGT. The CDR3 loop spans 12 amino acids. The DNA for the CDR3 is TGTGCCAGCGGAAGTTTAGCGGTCGAGCAGTTCTTC. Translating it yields CASGSLAVEQFF.

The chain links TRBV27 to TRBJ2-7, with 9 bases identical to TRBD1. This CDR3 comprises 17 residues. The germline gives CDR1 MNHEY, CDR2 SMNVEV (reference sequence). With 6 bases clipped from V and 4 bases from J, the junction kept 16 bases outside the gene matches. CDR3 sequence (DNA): TGTGCCAGCAGGGGACAGGGTGAGATCGGATCTTTATACGAGCAGTACTTC. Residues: CASRGQGEIGSLYEQYF.

DNA for the CDR3: TGTGCCACCACACCTATTTGGCCCCAGCATTTT. It yields the protein CATTPIWPQHF. This chain uses TRBV19 with TRBJ1-5; D gene unclear. The CDR3 totals 11 residues. V gave up 10 bases and J gave up 9 bases, with 13 bases separating them. Per the germline V gene, CDR1 is LNHDA and CDR2 is SQIVND (reference sequence).

CDR3 sequence reads: CASSSHSLAKNIQYF. The CDR3 DNA is TGTGCCAGCAGCTCACACTCTCTAGCCAAAAACATTCAGTACTTC. This chain joins TRBV5-4 and TRBJ2-4; no definite D call. The germline V and J ends were trimmed by 3 bases and 0 bases, with 10 bases remaining between them. Germline V gene sequence: CDR1 SGHNT, CDR2 YYREEE (reference sequence). There are 15 residues in the CDR3.

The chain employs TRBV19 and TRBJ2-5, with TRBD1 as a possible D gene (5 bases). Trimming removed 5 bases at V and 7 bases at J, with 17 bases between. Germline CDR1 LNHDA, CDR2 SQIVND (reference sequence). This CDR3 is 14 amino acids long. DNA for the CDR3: TGTGCCAGTAGTCCAGGGCATATTTTGGGGACCCAGTACTTC. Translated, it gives CASSPGHILGTQYF.

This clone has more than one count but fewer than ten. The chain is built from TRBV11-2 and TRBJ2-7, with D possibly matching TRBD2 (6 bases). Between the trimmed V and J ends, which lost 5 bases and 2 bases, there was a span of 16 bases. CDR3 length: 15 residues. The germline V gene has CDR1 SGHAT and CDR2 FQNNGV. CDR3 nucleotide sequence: TGTGCCAGCAGCAACCGGGACGGAGGGGCCTACGAGCAGTACTTC. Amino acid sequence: CASSNRDGGAYEQYF.